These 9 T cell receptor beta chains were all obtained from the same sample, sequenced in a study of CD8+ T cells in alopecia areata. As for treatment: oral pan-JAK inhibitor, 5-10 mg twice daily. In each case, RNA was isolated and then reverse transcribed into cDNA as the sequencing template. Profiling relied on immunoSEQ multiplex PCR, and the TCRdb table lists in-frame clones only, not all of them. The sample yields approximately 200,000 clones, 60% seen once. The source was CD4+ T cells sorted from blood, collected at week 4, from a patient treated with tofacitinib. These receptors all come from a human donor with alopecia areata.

DNA of the CDR3: TGTGCCAGCAGATCCACTGGACGGGACCTTTTTTTT. This gives the protein CASRSTGRDLFF. The genes are TRBV6-5 and TRBJ1-4; possible D gene TRBD1, 5 bases. The length of the CDR3 is 12 residues. The V end was cut by 6 bases, the J end by 17 bases, with 19 bases between. Looked up from germline, CDR1 is MNHEY and CDR2 is SVGAGI.

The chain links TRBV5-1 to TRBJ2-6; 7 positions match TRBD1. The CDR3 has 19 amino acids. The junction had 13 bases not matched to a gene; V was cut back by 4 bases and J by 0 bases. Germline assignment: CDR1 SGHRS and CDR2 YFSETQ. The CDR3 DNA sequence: TGCGCCAGCAGCCCTGTCCCGGGACAGTCCCACTCTGGGGCCAACGTCCTGACTTTC. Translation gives CASSPVPGQSHSGANVLTF.

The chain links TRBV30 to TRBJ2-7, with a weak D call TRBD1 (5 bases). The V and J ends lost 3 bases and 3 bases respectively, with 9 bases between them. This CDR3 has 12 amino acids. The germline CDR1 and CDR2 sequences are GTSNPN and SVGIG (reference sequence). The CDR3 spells CAWSDRYYEQYF. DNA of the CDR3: TGTGCCTGGAGCGACAGATACTACGAGCAGTACTTC.

The CDR3 region is CASSHRDRSTDTQYF. The CDR3, as DNA: TGCGCCAGCAGCCACCGGGACAGAAGCACAGATACGCAGTATTTT. The chain recombines TRBV5-1 with TRBJ2-3, with TRBD1 matching over 7 bases. The CDR3 runs to 15 residues. The germline gives CDR1 SGHRS, CDR2 YFSETQ. V lost 4 bases and J lost 0; bases outside the gene matches: 5.

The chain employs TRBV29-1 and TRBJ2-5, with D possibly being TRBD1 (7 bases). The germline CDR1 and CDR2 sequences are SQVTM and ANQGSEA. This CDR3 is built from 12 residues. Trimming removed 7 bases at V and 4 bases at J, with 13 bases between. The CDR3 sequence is CSARQGGETQYF. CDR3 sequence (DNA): TGCAGCGCAAGACAGGGAGGAGAGACCCAGTACTTC.

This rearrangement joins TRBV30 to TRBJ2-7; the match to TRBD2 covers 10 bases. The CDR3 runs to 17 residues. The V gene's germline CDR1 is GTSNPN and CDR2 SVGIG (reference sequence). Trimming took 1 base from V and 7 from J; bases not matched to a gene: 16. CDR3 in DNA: TGTGCCTGGAGTGCCCTCCCACTAGCGGGACCCTCTTTGGAGCAGTACTTC. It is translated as CAWSALPLAGPSLEQYF.

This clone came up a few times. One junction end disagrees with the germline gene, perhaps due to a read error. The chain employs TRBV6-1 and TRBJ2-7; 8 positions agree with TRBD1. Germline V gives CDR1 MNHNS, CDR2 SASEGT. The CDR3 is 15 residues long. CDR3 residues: CASREDRGNFHEQYF. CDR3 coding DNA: TGTGCCAGCAGGGAAGACAGGGGAAATTTCCACGAGCAGTACTTC.

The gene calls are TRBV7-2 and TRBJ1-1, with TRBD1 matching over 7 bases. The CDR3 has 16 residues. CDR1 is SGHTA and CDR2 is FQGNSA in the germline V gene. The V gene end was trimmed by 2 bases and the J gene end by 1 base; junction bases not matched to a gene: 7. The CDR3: CASSLLPGTANTEAFF. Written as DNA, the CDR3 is TGTGCCAGCAGCTTATTACCCGGGACAGCGAACACTGAAGCTTTCTTT.

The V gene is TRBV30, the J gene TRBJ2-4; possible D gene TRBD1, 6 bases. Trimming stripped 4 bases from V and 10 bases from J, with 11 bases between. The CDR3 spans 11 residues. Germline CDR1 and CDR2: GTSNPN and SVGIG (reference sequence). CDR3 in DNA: TGTGCCTGGAAATCGGGACATATTCAGTACTTC. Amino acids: CAWKSGHIQYF.